These T cell receptor beta chains were read from a single sample in a study of graft-versus-host responses after intestinal transplantation. Antigens of these TCRs are unknown. Assay: immunoSEQ multiplex PCR; the TCRdb copy retains only in-frame clones and omits some. The sample has about 94,000 clones, 90% to 95% seen once. Sequences were derived from unstimulated CD8+ T cells sorted from spleen or lymph node cells, sampled before intestinal transplant. The source of these receptors is a human donor who received an intestinal transplant. Both conserved end residues are part of each CDR3. The order of the fields is clone size, J gene, D gene, V gene, CDR3 protein, CDR3 DNA. A D gene is named only where the DNA matches it firmly. Size tells how often a clone was seen (once, few, many) or the class of an expanded clone, and some rows leave it out.

>.|TRBJ1-1|.|TRBV4-1
CASSQLLGETEAFF
TGCGCCAGCAGCCAACTACTAGGAGAAACTGAAGCTTTCTTT
>.|TRBJ1-2|.|TRBV6-1
CASSEVSQGNYGYTF
TGTGCCAGCAGTGAAGTATCTCAGGGGAACTATGGCTACACCTTC
>.|TRBJ2-1|.|TRBV19
CASSISPADYAGSNNEQFF
TGTGCCAGTAGTATCTCCCCCGCGGACTACGCGGGATCAAACAATGAGCAGTTCTTC
>.|TRBJ2-1|.|TRBV6-1
CASSDRGVYNEQFF
TGTGCCAGCAGTGACAGGGGGGTTTACAATGAGCAGTTCTTC
>.|TRBJ2-5|TRBD1|TRBV7-9
CASSYRDRGLETQYF
TGTGCCAGCAGCTACCGGGACAGGGGGCTAGAGACCCAGTACTTC
>.|TRBJ2-3|.|TRBV21-1
CASSKGGEREDTDTQYF
TGTGCCAGCAGCAAAGGTGGAGAGCGGGAGGACACAGATACGCAGTATTTT
>.|TRBJ2-7|TRBD2|TRBV28
CASSPIAGGYGSEQYF
TGTGCCAGCAGTCCGATAGCGGGAGGGTACGGCTCCGAGCAGTACTTC
>few|TRBJ1-1|TRBD1|TRBV30
CAWSGQGLNTEAFF
TGTGCCTGGAGTGGACAGGGATTGAACACTGAAGCTTTCTTT
>once|TRBJ1-2|TRBD1|TRBV5-1
CASSLEAGGHGYTF
TGCGCCAGCAGCTTGGAGGCAGGGGGCCATGGCTACACCTTC
>.|TRBJ1-1|.|TRBV13
CASSSLESRYTEAFF
TGTGCCAGCAGCTCCCTAGAATCGCGATACACTGAAGCTTTCTTT
>.|TRBJ1-5|.|TRBV2
CASSEWQGIDQPQHF
TGTGCCAGCAGTGAGTGGCAGGGAATTGACCAGCCCCAGCATTTT
>.|TRBJ2-7|TRBD1|TRBV10-3
CAISGGTESYEQYF
TGTGCCATCAGTGGTGGGACAGAGTCCTACGAGCAGTACTTC
>.|TRBJ2-1|TRBD2|TRBV4-1
CASSQDLQRESYNEQFF
TGCGCCAGCAGCCAAGATCTACAGCGGGAGTCCTACAATGAGCAGTTCTTC
>.|TRBJ2-1|.|TRBV18
CASSPQGLEGDEQFF
TGTGCCAGCTCACCACAGGGGCTAGAAGGTGATGAGCAGTTCTTC
>.|TRBJ2-7|TRBD1|TRBV29-1
CSVGDRGSSYEQYF
TGCAGCGTTGGGGACAGGGGTAGCTCCTACGAGCAGTACTTC
>.|TRBJ2-1|.|TRBV7-9
CASSTYPNEQFF
TGTGCCAGCAGCACTTATCCCAATGAGCAGTTCTTC
>.|TRBJ1-1|.|TRBV6-6
CASSHRESTEAFF
TGTGCCAGCAGCCACAGGGAATCCACTGAAGCTTTCTTT
>.|TRBJ1-2|.|TRBV9
CASSVDGQNYGYTF
TGTGCCAGCAGCGTAGATGGACAGAACTATGGCTACACCTTC
>.|TRBJ1-2|.|TRBV27
CASSPLAQTYGYTF
TGTGCCAGCAGTCCCCTCGCCCAAACATATGGCTACACCTTC
>.|TRBJ1-1|.|TRBV6-5
CASRQGPEAFF
TGTGCCAGCAGACAGGGTCCGGAAGCTTTCTTT
>.|TRBJ2-7|TRBD2|TRBV5-4
CASSMGTSGTEQYF
TGTGCCAGCAGCATGGGGACTAGCGGAACCGAGCAGTACTTC
>once|TRBJ1-2|.|TRBV4-1
CASSQEPVANYGYTF
TGCGCCAGCAGCCAAGAACCAGTCGCTAACTATGGCTACACCTTC
>.|TRBJ1-6|TRBD1|TRBV6-1
CASSEAVTGGRSNSPLHF
TGTGCCAGCAGTGAAGCCGTGACAGGGGGCCGAAGTAATTCACCCCTCCACTTT
>few|TRBJ1-1|.|TRBV30
CAWSVQRNTEAFF
TGTGCCTGGAGTGTACAAAGAAACACTGAAGCTTTCTTT
>.|TRBJ2-1|.|TRBV29-1
CSAGVYNEQFF
TGCAGCGCCGGAGTTTACAATGAGCAGTTCTTC
>.|TRBJ2-2|.|TRBV6-1
CASSDINNGELFF
TGTGCCAGCAGTGATATTAATAACGGGGAGCTGTTTTTT
>once|TRBJ2-7|.|TRBV28
CASSPSSYEQYF
TGTGCCAGCAGCCCGAGCTCCTACGAGCAGTACTTC
>.|TRBJ1-4|.|TRBV4-3
CASSRHRQLTTNEKLFF
TGCGCCAGCAGCCGACACAGACAGCTCACAACTAATGAAAAACTGTTTTTT
>.|TRBJ2-1|.|TRBV7-6
CASSPGPYNEQFF
TGTGCCAGCAGTCCCGGTCCCTACAATGAGCAGTTCTTC
>.|TRBJ2-7|.|TRBV10-3
CAISESPREQYF
TGTGCCATCAGTGAGTCCCCCCGCGAGCAGTACTTC
>.|TRBJ2-2|TRBD1|TRBV27
CASTRGTGGTGELFF
TGTGCCAGCACCAGGGGGACAGGGGGCACCGGGGAGCTGTTTTTT
>.|TRBJ1-5|TRBD1|TRBV15
CATSREGTGRFQPQHF
TGTGCCACCAGCAGAGAAGGGACAGGGAGGTTTCAGCCCCAGCATTTT